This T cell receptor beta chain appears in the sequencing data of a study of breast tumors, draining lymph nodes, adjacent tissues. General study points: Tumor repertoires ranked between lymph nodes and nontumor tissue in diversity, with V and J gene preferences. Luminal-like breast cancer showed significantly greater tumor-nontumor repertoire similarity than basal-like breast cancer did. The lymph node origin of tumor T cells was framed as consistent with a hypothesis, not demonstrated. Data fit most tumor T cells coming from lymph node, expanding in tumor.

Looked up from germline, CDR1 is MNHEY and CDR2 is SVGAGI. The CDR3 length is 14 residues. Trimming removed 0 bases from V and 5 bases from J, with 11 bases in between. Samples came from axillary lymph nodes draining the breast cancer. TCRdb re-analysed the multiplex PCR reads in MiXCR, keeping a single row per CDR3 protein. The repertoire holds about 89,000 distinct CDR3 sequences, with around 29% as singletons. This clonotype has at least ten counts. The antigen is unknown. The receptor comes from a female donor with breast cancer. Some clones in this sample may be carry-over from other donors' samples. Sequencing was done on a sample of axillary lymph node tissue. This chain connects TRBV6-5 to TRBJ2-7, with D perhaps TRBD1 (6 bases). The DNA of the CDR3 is TGTGCCAGCAGTTACTCGCAGGGGTTCGACGAGCAGTACTTC. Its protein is CASSYSQGFDEQYF.